A selection of T cell receptor beta chains follows, all from one sample in a study of T cell repertoires in cytomegalovirus infection. TCRdb re-analysed the reads in MiXCR, keeping a single row per CDR3 protein. The sample has under 150,000 distinct CDR3 sequences; about 10% are singletons. The sequencing input was PBMCs. The receptors stem from a human donor in good health (CMV status not recorded). Some clones in this sample may be carry-over from other donors' samples. Each CDR3 is given with its conserved first and last residue. The order of the fields is CDR3 length, V gene, J gene, clone size, CDR3 protein. Not every row has a clone size; where given, it reads once, few, many or a size class.

cdr3_length: 12; v_call: TRBV20-1; j_call: TRBJ1-1; clone_size: many; cdr3_aa: CSASGGRTEAFF
cdr3_length: 13; v_call: TRBV29-1; j_call: TRBJ1-2; clone_size: many; cdr3_aa: CSVGAGTNYGYTF
cdr3_length: 15; v_call: TRBV5-1; j_call: TRBJ2-2; clone_size: many; cdr3_aa: CASSFMTENTGELFF
cdr3_length: 10; v_call: TRBV29-1; j_call: TRBJ1-1; clone_size: many; cdr3_aa: CSVRDTEAFF
cdr3_length: 16; v_call: TRBV11-2; j_call: TRBJ2-1; clone_size: many; cdr3_aa: CASSSYTIAGGDEQFF
cdr3_length: 14; v_call: TRBV18; j_call: TRBJ1-5; clone_size: NA; cdr3_aa: CASSPGQTGQPQHF
cdr3_length: 13; v_call: TRBV12-3/TRBV12-4; j_call: TRBJ1-1; clone_size: many; cdr3_aa: CASSFEGLRKAFF
cdr3_length: 15; v_call: TRBV28; j_call: TRBJ1-6; clone_size: many; cdr3_aa: CASLSRARYNSPLHF
cdr3_length: 14; v_call: TRBV29-1; j_call: TRBJ2-2; clone_size: few; cdr3_aa: CSVGRGGRTGELFF
cdr3_length: 16; v_call: TRBV6-1; j_call: TRBJ2-1; clone_size: many; cdr3_aa: CASSETTGYSYNEQFF
cdr3_length: 14; v_call: TRBV20-1; j_call: TRBJ1-1; clone_size: many; cdr3_aa: CSARDRYGNTEAFF
cdr3_length: 15; v_call: TRBV6-2/TRBV6-3; j_call: TRBJ2-1; clone_size: few; cdr3_aa: CASSYTGLEYNEQFF
cdr3_length: 17; v_call: TRBV7-2; j_call: TRBJ2-3; clone_size: many; cdr3_aa: CASSLGLAGGGADTQYF
cdr3_length: 17; v_call: TRBV7-2; j_call: TRBJ1-6; clone_size: many; cdr3_aa: CASSLAGGQMGNSPLHF
cdr3_length: 15; v_call: TRBV20-1; j_call: TRBJ1-2; clone_size: NA; cdr3_aa: CSARDPGTGNYGYTF
cdr3_length: 13; v_call: TRBV2; j_call: TRBJ1-1; clone_size: NA; cdr3_aa: CASRWTGGTEAFF
cdr3_length: 15; v_call: TRBV7-6; j_call: TRBJ1-1; clone_size: few; cdr3_aa: CASSFLQGTNTEAFF
cdr3_length: 12; v_call: TRBV20-1; j_call: TRBJ2-3; clone_size: few; cdr3_aa: CSANPSTDTQYF
cdr3_length: 17; v_call: TRBV7-9; j_call: TRBJ2-1; clone_size: many; cdr3_aa: CASSPLAGKHGDNEQFF
cdr3_length: 16; v_call: TRBV20-1; j_call: TRBJ2-3; clone_size: NA; cdr3_aa: CSASLKGSGSTDTQYF
cdr3_length: 14; v_call: TRBV7-2; j_call: TRBJ1-3; clone_size: many; cdr3_aa: CASSQGLIGNTIYF
cdr3_length: 15; v_call: TRBV7-2; j_call: TRBJ1-2; clone_size: many; cdr3_aa: CASSGTGRVSIPYTF
cdr3_length: 17; v_call: TRBV12-3/TRBV12-4; j_call: TRBJ1-6; clone_size: many; cdr3_aa: CASSLRGAGQANSPLHF
cdr3_length: 15; v_call: TRBV7-9; j_call: TRBJ2-1; clone_size: few; cdr3_aa: CASSFNVGQGAGQFF
cdr3_length: 15; v_call: TRBV28; j_call: TRBJ2-5; clone_size: many; cdr3_aa: CASSLWGRGQETQYF
cdr3_length: 13; v_call: TRBV7-6; j_call: TRBJ2-7; clone_size: NA; cdr3_aa: CASSLRVVGEQYF
cdr3_length: 13; v_call: TRBV28; j_call: TRBJ2-5; clone_size: many; cdr3_aa: CASRDGPLETQYF
cdr3_length: 16; v_call: TRBV19; j_call: TRBJ1-2; clone_size: many; cdr3_aa: CASRLPSRTGGSGYTF
cdr3_length: 16; v_call: TRBV5-6; j_call: TRBJ1-2; clone_size: many; cdr3_aa: CASRESPGDQYYGYTF
cdr3_length: 15; v_call: TRBV2; j_call: TRBJ2-6; clone_size: many; cdr3_aa: CASSLPGAGANVLTF
cdr3_length: 14; v_call: TRBV20-1; j_call: TRBJ2-5; clone_size: few; cdr3_aa: CSARGGKGDETQYF
cdr3_length: 13; v_call: TRBV12-3/TRBV12-4; j_call: TRBJ2-3; clone_size: many; cdr3_aa: CASSFGIEDTQYF
cdr3_length: 13; v_call: TRBV28; j_call: TRBJ2-5; clone_size: once; cdr3_aa: CASSFRREETQYF
cdr3_length: 15; v_call: TRBV19; j_call: TRBJ2-1; clone_size: many; cdr3_aa: CASSIRISPGGEQFF
cdr3_length: 12; v_call: TRBV7-2; j_call: TRBJ1-5; clone_size: many; cdr3_aa: CASSRPAGPQHF
cdr3_length: 11; v_call: TRBV19; j_call: TRBJ1-1; clone_size: many; cdr3_aa: CASSMGTEAFF
cdr3_length: 14; v_call: TRBV29-1; j_call: TRBJ2-2; clone_size: NA; cdr3_aa: CSVSPGQGTGELFF
cdr3_length: 15; v_call: TRBV5-6; j_call: TRBJ2-2; clone_size: NA; cdr3_aa: CASSRDRVATGELFF
cdr3_length: 15; v_call: TRBV27; j_call: TRBJ2-1; clone_size: many; cdr3_aa: CASSRRQGIYNEQFF
cdr3_length: 16; v_call: TRBV2; j_call: TRBJ2-2; clone_size: many; cdr3_aa: CASSAWAPTNTGELFF
cdr3_length: 15; v_call: TRBV12-3/TRBV12-4; j_call: TRBJ2-5; clone_size: NA; cdr3_aa: CASSSSSGGQETQYF
cdr3_length: 8; v_call: TRBV6-5; j_call: TRBJ1-5; clone_size: many; cdr3_aa: CASKTEHF
cdr3_length: 11; v_call: TRBV30; j_call: TRBJ1-2; clone_size: few; cdr3_aa: CAWTSGGGYTF
cdr3_length: 15; v_call: TRBV5-4; j_call: TRBJ2-7; clone_size: many; cdr3_aa: CASSAPGVLTYEQYF
cdr3_length: 19; v_call: TRBV7-6; j_call: TRBJ2-1; clone_size: many; cdr3_aa: CASSLVSKQHGSSYNEQFF
cdr3_length: 15; v_call: TRBV28; j_call: TRBJ1-5; clone_size: many; cdr3_aa: CASNSGAGGNQPQHF
cdr3_length: 13; v_call: TRBV4-1; j_call: TRBJ2-7; clone_size: many; cdr3_aa: CASSQGQHYEQYF
cdr3_length: 17; v_call: TRBV12-3/TRBV12-4; j_call: TRBJ1-3; clone_size: many; cdr3_aa: CASRPRKGDGAGNTIYF
cdr3_length: 14; v_call: TRBV19; j_call: TRBJ1-1; clone_size: few; cdr3_aa: CASRLGTANTEAFF
cdr3_length: 13; v_call: TRBV20-1; j_call: TRBJ1-1; clone_size: NA; cdr3_aa: CSATTEKNTEAFF
cdr3_length: 10; v_call: TRBV18; j_call: TRBJ2-5; clone_size: NA; cdr3_aa: CASAQETQYF
cdr3_length: 13; v_call: TRBV27; j_call: TRBJ2-2; clone_size: many; cdr3_aa: CASSRGGSGELFF
cdr3_length: 14; v_call: TRBV15; j_call: TRBJ2-7; clone_size: NA; cdr3_aa: CATSREGTFDEQYF
cdr3_length: 13; v_call: TRBV15; j_call: TRBJ2-1; clone_size: few; cdr3_aa: CATSGGTSTEQFF
cdr3_length: 15; v_call: TRBV7-8; j_call: TRBJ1-1; clone_size: many; cdr3_aa: CASSPGTGAVMEAFF